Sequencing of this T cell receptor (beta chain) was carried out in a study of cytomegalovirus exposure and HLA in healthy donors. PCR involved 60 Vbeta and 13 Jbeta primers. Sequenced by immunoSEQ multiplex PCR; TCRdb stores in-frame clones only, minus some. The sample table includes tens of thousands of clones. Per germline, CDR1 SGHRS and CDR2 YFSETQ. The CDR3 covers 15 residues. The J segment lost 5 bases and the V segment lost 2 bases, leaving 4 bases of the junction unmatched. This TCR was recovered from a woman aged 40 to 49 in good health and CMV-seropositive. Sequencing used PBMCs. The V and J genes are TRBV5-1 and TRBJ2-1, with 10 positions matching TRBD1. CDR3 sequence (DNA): TGCGCCAGCAGCTTAGGACAGGGGGGTCACAATGAGCAGTTCTTC. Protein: CASSLGQGGHNEQFF.